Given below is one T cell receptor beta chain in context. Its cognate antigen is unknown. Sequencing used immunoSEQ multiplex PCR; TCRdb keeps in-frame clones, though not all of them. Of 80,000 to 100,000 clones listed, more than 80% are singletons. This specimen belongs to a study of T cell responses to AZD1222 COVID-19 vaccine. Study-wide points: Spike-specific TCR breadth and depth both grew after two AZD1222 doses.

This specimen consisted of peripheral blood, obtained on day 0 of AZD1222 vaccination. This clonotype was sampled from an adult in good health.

CDR3: CASSQDLEGRGQPQHF. The CDR3 DNA reads TGCGCCAGCAGCCAAGATTTAGAGGGGCGCGGGCAGCCCCAGCATTTT. The chain recombines TRBV4-1 with TRBJ1-5, with D maybe TRBD1 (5 bases). V shed 0 bases and J shed 7 bases, with 16 bases lying between them. The CDR3 consists of 16 residues. Germline V lookup: CDR1 MGHRA, CDR2 YSYEKL.